The 28 T cell receptor beta chains presented below share a single source sample, sequenced in a study of identical twins (dated by TCRdb to 2016 to 2018). The library was built by means of 5' RACE. Sequencing used an Illumina HiSeq 2000. The public reads were reprocessed in TCRdb via fastp at Q25 and MiXCR, keeping in-frame beta chains. Each entry merges the rows of one CDR3 protein and shows their most common DNA and genes. The sample table holds 700,000 to 950,000 distinct CDR3 sequences, of which approximately 13% were seen once. The ten top clones hold 1.5% to 2% of the sample. This sample was also put to use in a study of yellow fever vaccine responses in identical twins.

Sequenced material: PBMCs. The receptors come from a woman between 18 and 30 years old in good health.

At least ten counts were recorded for this clonotype. The J gene is TRBJ1-1, the V gene TRBV20-1, with TRBD1 matching over 10 bases. Unmatched junction bases numbered 3, after V lost 3 bases and J lost 5 bases. CDR3 length: 13 residues. In germline, CDR1 is DFQATT, CDR2 SNEGSKA (reference sequence). The CDR3 DNA is TGCAGTGCTAGTGACAGGGGGCGGACTGAAGCTTTCTTT. This encodes CSASDRGRTEAFF.

The V gene is TRBV29-1, the J gene TRBJ1-2; 7 bases map to TRBD1. Germline V CDR1 and CDR2: SQVTM, ANQGSEA. This CDR3 contains 13 residues. The V segment lost 6 bases and the J segment 2 bases; nucleotides outside the gene matches: 6. DNA for the CDR3: TGCAGCGTCCTGACAGGGTACAACTATGGCTACACCTTC. Protein: CSVLTGYNYGYTF.

This clonotype was counted ten times or more. The rearrangement links TRBV12-3 or TRBV12-4 to TRBJ2-4; tentative D call: TRBD1 (5 bases). V lost 7 bases to trimming and J lost 6 bases, with 25 bases between them. This CDR3 has 17 residues. The CDR3, as DNA: TGTGCCAGCACCTTAGGACAATCAAGGGGCATGGGAAACATTCAGTACTTC. Protein: CASTLGQSRGMGNIQYF.

A few counts support this clonotype. J is TRBJ2-1 and V is TRBV5-1; unclear D gene. Germline CDR1 and CDR2: SGHRS and YFSETQ. The V end was cut by 4 bases, the J end by 6 bases, with 17 bases between. This CDR3 is built from 15 residues. CDR3 DNA: TGCGCCAGCAGCAGGGCCCGCAACCCGGGCAATGAGCAGTTCTTC. As protein: CASSRARNPGNEQFF.

The chain has TRBV20-1 and TRBJ1-6, with D perhaps TRBD1 (6 bases). From germline, CDR1 is DFQATT and CDR2 SNEGSKA (reference sequence). The CDR3 spans 15 residues. V was cut by 6 bases and J by 3 bases, with 15 bases left in between. In DNA form, the CDR3 reads TGCAGTGCGACCCAGGGGACTCGCTATAATTCACCCCTCCACTTT. Amino acids: CSATQGTRYNSPLHF.

This chain joins TRBV27 and TRBJ2-1; 9 nucleotides agree with TRBD1. Losses at the gene ends were 5 bases for V and 4 bases for J; bases not matched to a gene: 6. The CDR3 loop spans 15 amino acids. Germline assignment: CDR1 MNHEY and CDR2 SMNVEV (reference sequence). For the CDR3, the DNA is TGTGCCAGCAGTATCCGGGACAGGGTTTACAATGAGCAGTTCTTC. Its protein product is CASSIRDRVYNEQFF.

The CDR3 DNA sequence: TGCAGTGCTACTGATGAAGCTAACTATGGCTACACCTTC. The encoded protein is CSATDEANYGYTF. This sequence joins TRBV20-1 and TRBJ1-2; no reliable D call. The germline V and J ends were trimmed by 4 bases and 0 bases, with 9 bases remaining between them. The length of the CDR3 is 13 residues. Germline loops: CDR1 DFQATT, CDR2 SNEGSKA (reference sequence).

The chain combines TRBV7-8 with TRBJ2-5; D might be TRBD2 (5 bases). Germline V CDR1 and CDR2: SGHVS, FQNEAQ. V lost 2 bases to trimming and J lost 1 base, with 11 bases between them. The CDR3 runs 15 residues. CDR3 protein: CASSLMTTTQETQYF. CDR3 nucleotides: TGTGCCAGCAGCTTAATGACTACCACCCAAGAGACCCAGTACTTC.

This clonotype came up a few times. V is TRBV19 and J is TRBJ2-5; 7 bases are a match to TRBD2. After removal of 10 bases from V and 2 bases from J, the junction contained 13 bases not matched to a gene. The CDR3 loop spans 15 amino acids. CDR1 and CDR2 (germline): LNHDA, SQIVND (reference sequence). For the CDR3, the DNA is TGTGCCACCTCCCGGGGGGATTTGGTACAAGAGACCCAGTACTTC. Protein sequence: CATSRGDLVQETQYF. Full variable domain (outside the CDR3, taken from reference TRBV19 and TRBJ2-5): DGGITQSPKYLFRKEGQNVTLSCEQNLNHDAMYWYRQDPGQGLRLIYYSQIVNDFQKGDIAEGYSVSREKKESFPLTVTSAQKNPTAFYLCATSRGDLVQETQYFGPGTRLLVL.

This CDR3 reads CASSIGDGTTNEKLFF. The CDR3 nucleotides read TGCGCCAGCAGCATAGGGGACGGCACAACTAATGAAAAACTGTTTTTT. The V and J genes are TRBV5-1 and TRBJ1-4; a weak D match, TRBD1 (5 bases). The CDR3 has 16 amino acids. Germline-derived CDR1 and CDR2 are SGHRS and YFSETQ. Trimming removed 4 bases at V and 0 bases at J, with 13 bases between.

The chain's CDR3 is CSAPGRGRYEQYV. In nucleotides, the CDR3 is TGCAGTGCCCCGGGGCGGGGCCGCTATGAGCAGTACGTC. The gene calls are TRBV20-1 and TRBJ2-7; weak D call: TRBD2 (6 bases). CDR1 DFQATT and CDR2 SNEGSKA come from the germline V gene (reference sequence). The CDR3 contains 13 residues. The germline V and J ends were trimmed by 6 bases and 7 bases, with 19 bases remaining between them.

This clonotype was detected many times. The chain recombines TRBV12-3 or TRBV12-4 with TRBJ1-1; no reliable D call. CDR3 length equals 11 residues. V lost 8 bases and J lost 1, with 5 bases in between. The CDR3 spells CASLANTEAFF. DNA of the CDR3: TGTGCCAGCCTGGCGAACACTGAAGCTTTCTTT.

This rearrangement joins TRBV12-3 or TRBV12-4 to TRBJ1-2, with 12 bases that match TRBD1. The CDR3 runs 14 residues. Losses at the gene ends were 5 bases for V and 8 bases for J; bases not matched to a gene: 6. In DNA form, the CDR3 reads TGTGCCAGCAGTGCTGGGACAGGGGGCGCCGGCTACACCTTC. It translates to CASSAGTGGAGYTF.

This clonotype appeared a few times. The V gene is TRBV3-1, the J gene TRBJ2-2; 9 bases are shared with TRBD1. V was pared by 4 bases and J by 5 bases, with 5 bases of the junction left unmatched. CDR3 length: 15 amino acids. The germline CDR1 and CDR2 sequences are LGHDT and YNNKEL (reference sequence). The DNA for the CDR3 is TGTGCCAGCAGCCGACGGGACAGGGTAACCGGGGAGCTGTTTTTT. Amino acids: CASSRRDRVTGELFF.

This clonotype was seen more than once but under ten times. This chain joins TRBV7-8 and TRBJ2-1; 10 nucleotides line up with TRBD2. Losses at the gene ends were 1 base for V and 9 bases for J; bases not matched to a gene: 6. This CDR3 contains 15 residues. In germline, CDR1 is SGHVS, CDR2 FQNEAQ. CDR3: CASSLGAGGPREQFF. CDR3 nucleotides: TGTGCCAGCAGCTTAGGAGCGGGAGGGCCGCGTGAGCAGTTCTTC.

At least ten counts were recorded for this clonotype. The chain joins TRBV12-3 or TRBV12-4 to TRBJ2-5; the D gene is possibly TRBD1 (6 bases). The CDR3 totals 12 residues. Trimming removed 6 bases at V and 9 bases at J, with 14 bases between. CDR3 nucleotide sequence: TGTGCCAGCAGCTCACTACAGGGCCCCCAGTACTTC. Protein sequence: CASSSLQGPQYF.

Only a few counts were recorded for this clonotype. The rearrangement uses TRBV20-1 and TRBJ2-1, with TRBD2 identical over 13 bases. Germline assignment: CDR1 DFQATT and CDR2 SNEGSKA (reference sequence). The length of the CDR3 is 17 residues. The CDR3 nucleotides are TGCAGCCCGGGACTAGCGGGAACCACAATCACCTACAATGAGCAGTTCTTC. Its translation is CSPGLAGTTITYNEQFF.

This clonotype was seen a handful of times. The chain uses TRBV15 and TRBJ2-1, with 13 bases lining up with TRBD2. With V trimmed by 0 bases and J by 6 bases, 8 bases remained unmatched. The CDR3 sequence is 18 residues long. CDR1 is LNHNV and CDR2 is YYDKDF in the germline V gene (reference sequence). The CDR3 coding sequence is TGTGCCACCAGCAGAGATTTAGGGACTAGCGGGATTTTCAATGAGCAGTTCTTC. This codes for CATSRDLGTSGIFNEQFF.

This sequence joins TRBV4-1 and TRBJ2-7; the D gene is possibly TRBD2 (6 bases). Germline V gives CDR1 MGHRA, CDR2 YSYEKL. V shed 3 bases and J shed 3 bases, with 21 bases lying between them. The CDR3 consists of 17 residues. The CDR3 spells CASSQMYLADVRYEQYF. The CDR3 DNA is TGCGCCAGCAGCCAGATGTACTTAGCGGACGTGCGCTACGAGCAGTACTTC.

The V gene is TRBV24-1, the J gene TRBJ2-2; D assignment may be TRBD1 or TRBD2 (6 bases each). Germline V gives CDR1 KGHDR, CDR2 SFDVKD. CDR3 size: 17 residues. Trimming removed 0 bases from V and 7 bases from J, with 17 bases in between. The CDR3 DNA sequence: TGTGCCACCAGTGATTTGCAATATCGGGGGCTCGGCGGGGAGCTGTTTTTT. Amino acids: CATSDLQYRGLGGELFF.

V is TRBV27 and J is TRBJ2-7, with D perhaps matching TRBD2 (5 bases). The ends were cut back, 1 base at V and 2 bases at J, with 15 bases in the middle. Germline loops: CDR1 MNHEY, CDR2 SMNVEV (reference sequence). The CDR3 is made up of 16 amino acids. The CDR3 reads CASSLLGQSGAYEQYF. Here the CDR3 DNA reads TGTGCCAGCAGTTTATTGGGCCAGTCCGGGGCCTACGAGCAGTACTTC.

This clonotype was observed a few times. The CDR3 loop is CSASQRGADTQYF. The CDR3, as DNA: TGCAGTGCTAGCCAGCGGGGAGCAGATACGCAGTATTTT. The chain has TRBV20-1 and TRBJ2-3, with TRBD2 matching over 7 bases. With V trimmed by 3 bases and J by 4 bases, 4 bases remained unmatched. Germline V gene sequence: CDR1 DFQATT, CDR2 SNEGSKA (reference sequence). CDR3 length: 13 amino acids.

V usage is TRBV15 and J usage is TRBJ2-5; D is uncertain. Trimming removed 1 base from V and 5 bases from J, with 14 bases in between. This CDR3 contains 15 residues. CDR1 and CDR2 (germline): LNHNV, YYDKDF (reference sequence). CDR3 sequence reads: CATSRGLVTSETQYF. CDR3 nucleotide sequence: TGTGCCACCAGCAGAGGTCTGGTGACTTCGGAGACCCAGTACTTC.

This clonotype was seen repeatedly, ten times or more. The rearrangement links TRBV20-1 to TRBJ2-1; D unclear. Germline lookup yields CDR1 DFQATT and CDR2 SNEGSKA (reference sequence). With 3 bases removed from V and 8 bases from J, the gap between germline ends came to 11 bases. This CDR3 has 12 residues. The CDR3 protein is CSARALGYEQFF. The CDR3 region has the DNA TGCAGTGCTAGGGCCTTAGGCTATGAGCAGTTCTTC.

The chain joins TRBV28 to TRBJ2-7; 14 positions match TRBD2. CDR3 length: 17 amino acids. V shed 7 bases and J 6 bases; nucleotides not matched to a gene: 14. Germline CDR1 reads MDHEN; CDR2 reads SYDVKM. The CDR3 sequence is CASTTPKGLAGEGEQYF. DNA for the CDR3: TGTGCCAGCACTACTCCTAAGGGACTAGCGGGAGAAGGCGAGCAGTACTTC.

The chain recombines TRBV12-5 with TRBJ1-5, with 7 bases fitting TRBD1. With V trimmed by 6 bases and J by 4 bases, 6 bases remained unmatched. The CDR3 runs 14 residues. Germline V gene sequence: CDR1 LGHNT, CDR2 FRNRAP. The CDR3: CASGTGSWNQPQHF. The CDR3 DNA follows: TGTGCTAGTGGGACAGGGTCGTGGAATCAGCCCCAGCATTTT.

This clonotype has a handful of counts. The V gene is TRBV20-1, the J gene TRBJ2-5, with 13 nucleotides matching TRBD2. Per the germline V gene, CDR1 is DFQATT and CDR2 is SNEGSKA (reference sequence). The J segment lost 5 bases and the V segment lost 1 base, leaving 13 bases of the junction unmatched. This CDR3 comprises 18 residues. CDR3 protein: CSARVDPGLAGVGETQYF. CDR3 sequence (DNA): TGCAGTGCTAGAGTCGACCCAGGACTAGCGGGAGTGGGTGAGACCCAGTACTTC.

The chain is built from TRBV7-6 and TRBJ1-6; 9 bases fit TRBD1. Germline V lookup: CDR1 SGHVS, CDR2 FNYEAQ. CDR3 length: 16 amino acids. V gave up 5 bases and J gave up 7 bases; unmatched junction bases: 9. DNA of the CDR3: TGTGCCAGCAGCCCCAAGGACAGGGGAGAAAATTCACCCCTCCACTTT. Amino acids: CASSPKDRGENSPLHF.